A selection of T cell receptor beta chains follows, all from one sample in a study of T cell responses to AZD1222 COVID-19 vaccine. Some clones are missing from TCRdb's copy, which holds only in-frame ones; the method was immunoSEQ multiplex PCR. The sample yields 130,000 to 150,000 clones, 92% seen once. This specimen consisted of peripheral blood, obtained on day 0 of AZD1222 vaccination. Receptor source: an adult in good health. CDR3s include the opening cysteine and the closing phenylalanine or tryptophan. Each record gives: clone size, D gene, J gene, V gene, CDR3 DNA, CDR3 protein. A D gene is named only where the DNA matches it firmly. Only part of the rows carry a size: once, few, many, or a class if the clone is expanded.

>few|TRBD2|TRBJ2-7|TRBV7-2
TGTGCCAGCAGCCAAGAACCAGCGGGAGGGCCCTACGAGCAGTACTTC
CASSQEPAGGPYEQYF
>-|TRBD1|TRBJ1-4|TRBV12-5
TGTGCTAGTGCCCGGGACAGCCGTAATGAAAAACTGTTTTTT
CASARDSRNEKLFF
>-|-|TRBJ2-3|TRBV5-1
TGCGCCAGCAGCTCCTTGGCGGGGGATACGCAGTATTTT
CASSSLAGDTQYF
>-|TRBD1|TRBJ2-2|TRBV11-3
TGTGCCAGCAGCTTCGACAGGGGCGGCACCGGGGAGCTGTTTTTT
CASSFDRGGTGELFF
>-|-|TRBJ1-3|TRBV7-9
TGTGCCAGCAGCCCTACCCCGGAATTCAGGGACACCATATATTTT
CASSPTPEFRDTIYF
>few|-|TRBJ1-2|TRBV6-1
TGTGCCAGCAGTGAAGTCCCGGCAGTTAACTATGGCTACACCTTC
CASSEVPAVNYGYTF
>-|TRBD1|TRBJ1-4|TRBV29-1
TGCAGCGTTCACTACCCGGGACAGGGGGCGCAGGGGGATGAAAAACTGTTTTTT
CSVHYPGQGAQGDEKLFF
>-|TRBD1|TRBJ1-2|TRBV5-5
TGTGCCAGCAGCGCCCGACAGGGGGCAGCTAACTATGGCTACACCTTC
CASSARQGAANYGYTF
>-|TRBD2|TRBJ2-2|TRBV7-2
TGTGCCAGCAGTCAAGGGACTAAACTTAACACCGGGGAGCTGTTTTTT
CASSQGTKLNTGELFF
>few|-|TRBJ2-1|TRBV28
TGTGCCAGCAGTTTCGTCAGAAGCACCTACAATGAGCAGTTCTTC
CASSFVRSTYNEQFF
>-|-|TRBJ2-1|TRBV6-5
TGTGCCAGCAGTCACAACCAGGGCTATGAGCAGTTCTTC
CASSHNQGYEQFF
>once|-|TRBJ1-1|TRBV19
TGTGCCAGTACCCCGGACAGTTTTAACACTGAAGCTTTCTTT
CASTPDSFNTEAFF
>-|-|TRBJ1-5|TRBV29-1
TGCGGAGTGGGCAGCAATCAGCCCCAGCATTTT
CGVGSNQPQHF
>-|TRBD1|TRBJ1-1|TRBV18
TGTGCCAGCTCACCGTTATTCGGGACAGGGGACTATGAAGCTTTCTTT
CASSPLFGTGDYEAFF
>-|TRBD2|TRBJ2-1|TRBV6-6
TGTGCCAGCTTGGGACTAGCGGGAATAAATGAGCAGTTCTTC
CASLGLAGINEQFF
>few|-|TRBJ2-7|TRBV4-3
TGCGCCAGCAGCCAAGAGAGGTTCCGCCTCGGCGAGCAGTACTTC
CASSQERFRLGEQYF
>-|TRBD2|TRBJ2-1|TRBV20-1
TGCAGTGCTAGTGAGAGCGGGATTGATGAGCAGTTCTTC
CSASESGIDEQFF
>once|TRBD1|TRBJ1-5|TRBV7-9
TGTGCCAGCAGCTCCACCCAGGGGGGATGGCCCCAGCATTTT
CASSSTQGGWPQHF
>-|-|TRBJ1-6|TRBV27
TGTGCCAGCAGAGCGGGACTACCCTATGGTAATTCACCCCTCCACTTT
CASRAGLPYGNSPLHF
>-|TRBD2|TRBJ2-1|TRBV7-2
TGTGCCAGCAGTTATGAATCGGGAGGGGGGTACAATGAGCAGTTCTTC
CASSYESGGGYNEQFF
>-|TRBD2|TRBJ2-7|TRBV7-9
TGTGCCAGCAGCCCCGGACTAGCGGACGAGCAGTACTTC
CASSPGLADEQYF
>-|-|TRBJ2-5|TRBV11-2
TGTGCCAGCAGCTTAGATGGTAGATGGGGAGAGACCCAGTACTTC
CASSLDGRWGETQYF
>-|-|TRBJ1-2|TRBV19
TGTGCCAGTAGTCAAAGGTGGGGCTCGGGCTATGGCTACACCTTC
CASSQRWGSGYGYTF
>-|-|TRBJ1-2|TRBV6-5
TGTGCCAGCACAAAATCCGGGACACCCAAAGATGGCTACACCTTC
CASTKSGTPKDGYTF